Listed here is a single T cell receptor beta chain. Its target is not known. The data were obtained in a study of beta chain features in type 1 diabetes. For the study at large: Cells sorted and examined across all samples totaled 90 million to 120 million.

What was sequenced were expressed TCRB transcripts, since all of the isolated RNA had been reverse transcribed. Generated by immunoSEQ multiplex PCR, the TCRdb table keeps only in-frame clones and is missing some. The sample lists 350,000 to 400,000 clones, more than 12% occurring once. The study's findings and limits: Shortening of TCRB CDR3s, moderate but significant, appeared in all four CD4+ subsets of Type 1 diabetes patients.

Naive, central memory, regulatory and stem cell-like memory cells within the CD4+ compartment were sorted using CD45RO/CCR7/CD25/CD127/CD95/CD27. Germline V gene data show CDR1 as SGHRS and CDR2 as YFSETQ. Trimming stripped 4 bases from V and 3 bases from J, with 11 bases between. The CDR3 loop spans 13 amino acids. The sequence derives from a woman aged 18-35 years in good health. The J gene is TRBJ2-7, the V gene TRBV5-1; D is possibly TRBD1 (6 bases). Sequences were obtained from naive CD4+ T cells from blood. Here the CDR3 reads CASSADRSYEQYF. DNA for the CDR3: TGCGCCAGCAGCGCTGACAGGAGCTACGAGCAGTACTTC.